Presented here are 30 T cell receptor beta chains from one specimen sequenced in a study of blood T cells in healthy people across ages. Combining a sample-barcoded 5' primer with a J-beta primer mix, a second PCR ran for roughly 7 to 12 cycles. TCRdb reprocessed the 5' RACE reads with MiXCR, giving one entry per CDR3 protein. The data show approximately 1.5 million distinct CDR3 sequences, almost 35% seen once. Sequenced sample: blood. The receptors stem from a woman aged 25-40 years in good health.

V is TRBV28 and J is TRBJ1-2, with D possibly TRBD1 on 6 matching bases. The germline V gene has CDR1 MDHEN and CDR2 SYDVKM. Trimming stripped 6 bases from V and 5 bases from J, with 13 bases between. The CDR3 sequence is 13 residues long. The CDR3 here is CASSLYGTYGYTF. The CDR3 DNA sequence: TGTGCCAGCAGCCTTTACGGGACATATGGCTACACCTTC.

The sample holds a few counts of this clonotype. This chain uses TRBV21-1 with TRBJ2-7; TRBD1 is the table's D call, not checked against the DNA. TRBV21-1 is an annotated pseudogene. The CDR3 totals 14 residues. This CDR3 is CASSKATGVYEQYF. CDR3 coding DNA: TGTGCCAGCAGCAAAGCGACAGGGGTCTACGAGCAGTACTTC.

This clonotype was picked up a small number of times. CDR3 nucleotide sequence: TGTGCCAGCATCGGCGCCGAGGCGACCCAGTACTTC. Residues: CASIGAEATQYF. The chain recombines TRBV28 with TRBJ2-5; D unresolved. This CDR3 is 12 amino acids long. V lost 7 bases, J lost 7 bases, and 13 bases lay in between. Per germline, CDR1 MDHEN and CDR2 SYDVKM.

The rearrangement links TRBV30 to TRBJ2-5; D gene ambiguous. TRBJ2-7 matches the DNA end more closely, so the J call is doubtful. The CDR3 has 11 residues. Germline loops: CDR1 GTSNPN, CDR2 SVGIG (reference sequence). The CDR3 is CAWRKNLEQYF. CDR3 nucleotides: TGTGCCTGGAGGAAGAATCTCGAGCAGTACTTC.

Here the CDR3 DNA reads TGCAGTGCTAGACACCGGAACACTGAAGCTTTCTTT. Encoded protein: CSARHRNTEAFF. The chain links TRBV20-1 to TRBJ1-1; D is unclear. The V end lost 2 bases, the J end lost 1 base, and 5 bases lay between the germline ends. CDR1 DFQATT and CDR2 SNEGSKA come from the germline V gene (reference sequence). CDR3 length equals 12 residues.

This clonotype was counted a few times. The rearrangement links TRBV29-1 to TRBJ1-2; 11 bases are a match to TRBD1. The CDR3 has 13 amino acids. CDR1 SQVTM and CDR2 ANQGSEA come from the germline V gene. V was clipped by 4 bases and J by 7 bases; unmatched bases: 5. This chain's CDR3 is CSVAGTGGLGYTF. The CDR3 DNA is TGCAGCGTTGCCGGGACAGGGGGGCTTGGCTACACCTTC.

This clonotype occurred many times. This chain links TRBV12-3 or TRBV12-4 with TRBJ2-1; D might be TRBD1 or TRBD2, each matching 5 bases. The V end was cut by 1 base, the J end by 8 bases, with 15 bases between. CDR3 length equals 15 residues. The CDR3 region has the DNA TGTGCCAGCAGTTTAGTCCTTGGCAGAGGGGATGAGCAGTTCTTC. Protein: CASSLVLGRGDEQFF.

In its sample, this clonotype was seen once. V and J are TRBV9 and TRBJ2-7; D possibly corresponds to TRBD2 (6 bases). In germline, CDR1 is SGDLS, CDR2 YYNGEE. V lost 5 bases, J lost 2 bases, and 14 bases lay in between. The CDR3 runs 14 residues. The CDR3 here is CASSGGGVTYEQYF. The DNA of the CDR3 is TGTGCCAGCAGTGGTGGCGGGGTAACCTACGAGCAGTACTTC. Based on the CDR3 plus reference TRBV9 and TRBJ2-7, the full variable domain is DSGVTQTPKHLITATGQRVTLRCSPRSGDLSVYWYQQSLDQGLQFLIQYYNGEERAKGNILERFSAQQFPDLHSELNLSSLELGDSALYFCASSGGGVTYEQYFGPGTRLTVT.

The chain is built from TRBV2 and TRBJ2-7; 7 bases are shared with TRBD2. V lost 3 bases to trimming and J lost 3 bases; unmatched junction nucleotides: 8. Germline values: CDR1 SNHLY, CDR2 FYNNEI. The CDR3 contains 15 residues. This CDR3 reads CASSEVPGGYYEQYF. The CDR3 DNA is TGTGCCAGCAGTGAGGTTCCGGGGGGTTACTACGAGCAGTACTTC.

In its sample, this clonotype was seen a few times. J is TRBJ1-1 and V is TRBV20-1; weak D call: TRBD1 (6 bases). The CDR3 loop spans 14 amino acids. V shed 4 bases and J shed 3 bases, with 15 bases lying between them. The V gene's germline CDR1 is DFQATT and CDR2 SNEGSKA (reference sequence). The CDR3: CSATKTGLDTEAFF. CDR3 bases: TGCAGTGCTACGAAGACAGGTTTGGACACTGAAGCTTTCTTT.

This chain joins TRBV12-3 or TRBV12-4 and TRBJ1-5; unclear D gene. This CDR3 is built from 14 residues. V lost 8 bases and J lost 7, with 18 bases in between. CDR3 in amino acids: CASAAGVGRQPQHF. CDR3 nucleotide sequence: TGTGCCAGCGCAGCCGGGGTAGGTAGGCAGCCCCAGCATTTT.

This clonotype was observed once. Mismatch with germline at one junction end may stem from a read error. This CDR3 is CSASVLETQDF. CDR3 bases: TGCAGTGCTAGTGTGTTGGAGACCCAGGACTTC. The J gene is TRBJ2-5, the V gene TRBV20-1; no firm D call. From germline, CDR1 is DFQATT and CDR2 SNEGSKA (reference sequence). This CDR3 region has 11 residues.

This clonotype was seen just once. This chain connects TRBV20-1 to TRBJ2-1; D perhaps matches TRBD2 (6 bases). There are 12 residues in the CDR3. The V gene's germline CDR1 is DFQATT and CDR2 SNEGSKA (reference sequence). With 3 bases removed from V and 6 bases from J, the gap between germline ends came to 9 bases. The CDR3 DNA sequence: TGCAGTGCTAGGGGACTGTTCAATGAGCAGTTCTTC. It codes for CSARGLFNEQFF.

V is TRBV28 and J is TRBJ1-2; TRBD1 aligns across 7 bases. The trim removed 6 bases at V and 2 bases at J, leaving 9 bases unmatched. The CDR3 is 15 amino acids. The germline CDR1 and CDR2 sequences are MDHEN and SYDVKM. The CDR3, as DNA: TGTGCCAGCAGCCCTTCCGGGACAGCGAACTATGGCTACACCTTC. Translating gives CASSPSGTANYGYTF.

The rearrangement links TRBV6-1 to TRBJ2-3; 12 bases are a match to TRBD2. Germline CDR1 is MNHNS and CDR2 is SASEGT. V shed 4 bases and J 2 bases; nucleotides not matched to a gene: 4. This CDR3 has 16 residues. The CDR3 DNA sequence: TGTGCCAGCAGTGCTCTAGCGGGAGGGTTCACAGATACGCAGTATTTT. Translating it yields CASSALAGGFTDTQYF.

This clonotype occurred a few times. This rearrangement joins TRBV27 to TRBJ2-7, with D perhaps TRBD1 or TRBD2 (5 bases each). The germline V and J ends were trimmed by 5 bases and 0 bases, with 14 bases remaining between them. The V gene's germline CDR1 is MNHEY and CDR2 SMNVEV (reference sequence). This CDR3 has 15 amino acids. The CDR3 spells CASSTKWGTSYEQYF. The CDR3 DNA sequence: TGTGCCAGCAGTACTAAATGGGGGACCTCCTACGAGCAGTACTTC.

At least ten counts were recorded for this clonotype. This CDR3 reads CASSQDLAGGDNEQFF. The CDR3 DNA follows: TGCGCCAGCAGCCAAGATCTTGCGGGGGGCGACAATGAGCAGTTCTTC. The chain employs TRBV4-1 and TRBJ2-1; 8 positions match TRBD2. The CDR3 totals 16 residues. Trimming cost V 0 bases and J 5 bases; bases outside gene matches: 6. CDR1 is MGHRA and CDR2 is YSYEKL in the germline V gene.

V usage is TRBV4-2 and J usage is TRBJ2-5, with 9 bases that match TRBD2. The CDR3 is 16 amino acids. Germline CDR1 LGHNA, CDR2 YNFKEQ. V lost 1 base, J lost 4 bases, and 7 bases stayed unmatched. CDR3: CASSQGTSEAGETQYF. CDR3 DNA: TGTGCCAGCAGCCAAGGGACTAGCGAGGCCGGAGAGACCCAGTACTTC.

This chain uses TRBV6-5 with TRBJ2-5, with 10 nucleotides matching TRBD2. Germline-derived CDR1 and CDR2 are MNHEY and SVGAGI. V dropped 4 bases and J dropped 5; count of bases not matched to a gene: 10. This CDR3 has 16 amino acids. The chain's CDR3 is CASSLTSGGARETQYF. CDR3 DNA sequence: TGTGCCAGCAGTTTGACGAGCGGGGGGGCCCGGGAGACCCAGTACTTC.

This chain connects TRBV6-1 to TRBJ2-7; tentatively, D is TRBD1 or TRBD2 (5 bases each). This CDR3 spans 13 amino acids. Germline assignment: CDR1 MNHNS and CDR2 SASEGT. Trimming removed 4 bases at V and 6 bases at J, with 13 bases between. For the CDR3, the DNA is TGTGCCAGCAGTGCCATGGGACCGAGCGAGCAGTACTTC. Protein: CASSAMGPSEQYF.

This rearrangement joins TRBV30 to TRBJ2-1; maybe TRBD2 (5 bases). The CDR3 length is 14 residues. Germline CDR1 GTSNPN, CDR2 SVGIG (reference sequence). Trimming took off 0 bases at V and 12 bases at J, with 18 bases between the two ends. CDR3 DNA: TGTGCCTGGAGTGTTCTCCGAGGGCCCCAAGGGCAGTTCTTC. Residues: CAWSVLRGPQGQFF.

This clonotype was seen only a few times. This sequence joins TRBV7-2 and TRBJ2-1; TRBD2 agrees at 13 bases. This CDR3 spans 17 amino acids. Germline V gene sequence: CDR1 SGHTA, CDR2 FQGNSA. The trim removed 6 bases at V and 7 bases at J, leaving 12 bases unmatched. The DNA for the CDR3 is TGTGCCAGCAGGGCCACAGCGGGACTAGCGGGATTAAATGAGCAGTTCTTC. It specifies CASRATAGLAGLNEQFF.

This chain joins TRBV7-8 and TRBJ2-2; 9 nucleotides agree with TRBD1. Germline V lookup: CDR1 SGHVS, CDR2 FQNEAQ. The CDR3 contains 15 residues. J lost 5 bases, V lost 2 bases, and 3 bases had no gene match. The CDR3 sequence: CASSLIGQGTGELFF. CDR3 sequence (DNA): TGTGCCAGCAGCTTAATAGGACAGGGGACCGGGGAGCTGTTTTTT.

This clonotype was seen a handful of times. The chain has TRBV4-1 and TRBJ1-6; D call uncertain. The germline CDR1 and CDR2 sequences are MGHRA and YSYEKL. Trimming took 4 bases from V and 7 from J, leaving 11 bases between them. The CDR3 loop spans 14 amino acids. CDR3 bases: TGCGCCAGCAGCCCTGTGGGCTGGAATTCACCCCTCCACTTT. It codes for CASSPVGWNSPLHF.

This clonotype was recorded a few times. The rearrangement joins TRBV10-2 to TRBJ2-5; D may be TRBD2 (5 bases). Trimming cost V 4 bases and J 5 bases, with 8 bases left between them. This CDR3 spans 12 amino acids. In germline, CDR1 is WSHSY, CDR2 SAAADI. CDR3 nucleotides: TGCGCCAGCAGTGGCTCGGGGGAGACCCAGTACTTC. It translates to CASSGSGETQYF.

This clonotype was observed a single time. The V gene is TRBV9, the J gene TRBJ2-3; the D is unclear. The V end lost 3 bases, the J end lost 5 bases, and 7 bases lay between the germline ends. Germline V CDR1 and CDR2: SGDLS, YYNGEE. The CDR3 is 12 residues long. The CDR3 nucleotides are TGTGCCAGCAGCGACGTAAAAGATACGCAGTATTTT. Its translation is CASSDVKDTQYF. Using reference TRBV9 and TRBJ2-3 for the parts outside the CDR3, the full variable domain is DSGVTQTPKHLITATGQRVTLRCSPRSGDLSVYWYQQSLDQGLQFLIQYYNGEERAKGNILERFSAQQFPDLHSELNLSSLELGDSALYFCASSDVKDTQYFGPGTRLTVL.

The chain carries TRBV19 and TRBJ1-2, with D tentatively TRBD1 (6 bases). Germline loops: CDR1 LNHDA, CDR2 SQIVND (reference sequence). The V gene lost 10 bases and the J gene lost 0 bases, with 15 bases spanning the gap. The CDR3 totals 14 residues. This chain's CDR3 is CATAGDSPNYGYTF. The CDR3 nucleotides read TGTGCCACGGCAGGGGACTCGCCTAACTATGGCTACACCTTC.

This clonotype has only a few counts. This sequence joins TRBV4-2 and TRBJ1-6; unclear D gene. Germline V gives CDR1 LGHNA, CDR2 YNFKEQ. Trimming removed 0 bases from V and 5 bases from J, with 5 bases in between. The CDR3 is 14 residues long. CDR3 sequence reads: CASSQESDNSPLHF. For the CDR3, the DNA is TGTGCCAGCAGCCAAGAGTCCGATAATTCACCCCTCCACTTT.

This chain links TRBV7-9 with TRBJ1-2, with 7 bases aligning to TRBD1. This CDR3 contains 14 residues. The germline V gene has CDR1 SEHNR and CDR2 FQNEAQ (reference sequence). Trimming at V came to 5 bases and at J to 3 bases, leaving 6 bases not matched to a gene. The CDR3 nucleotides read TGTGCCAGCAGCGAGGGGGCCGGCGACTATGGCTACACCTTC. It codes for CASSEGAGDYGYTF.

Concerning this clonotype: Germline and junction disagree at one end, which may indicate a read error. The J gene is TRBJ1-2, the V gene TRBV15; D is undetermined. Germline V gene sequence: CDR1 LNHNV, CDR2 YYDKDF (reference sequence). There are 16 residues in the CDR3. CDR3 coding DNA: TGTACCACCAGCAGAGATTTAGACAAACCCAACTACGGCTACACCTTC. This sequence encodes CTTSRDLDKPNYGYTF. The variable domain in full, with the rest retrieved from reference TRBV15 and TRBJ1-2, is DAMVIQNPRYQVTQFGKPVTLSCSQTLNHNVMYWYQQKSSQAPKLLFHYYDKDFNNEADTPDNFQSRRPNTSFCFLDIRSPGLGDTAMYLCTTSRDLDKPNYGYTFGSGTRLTVV.